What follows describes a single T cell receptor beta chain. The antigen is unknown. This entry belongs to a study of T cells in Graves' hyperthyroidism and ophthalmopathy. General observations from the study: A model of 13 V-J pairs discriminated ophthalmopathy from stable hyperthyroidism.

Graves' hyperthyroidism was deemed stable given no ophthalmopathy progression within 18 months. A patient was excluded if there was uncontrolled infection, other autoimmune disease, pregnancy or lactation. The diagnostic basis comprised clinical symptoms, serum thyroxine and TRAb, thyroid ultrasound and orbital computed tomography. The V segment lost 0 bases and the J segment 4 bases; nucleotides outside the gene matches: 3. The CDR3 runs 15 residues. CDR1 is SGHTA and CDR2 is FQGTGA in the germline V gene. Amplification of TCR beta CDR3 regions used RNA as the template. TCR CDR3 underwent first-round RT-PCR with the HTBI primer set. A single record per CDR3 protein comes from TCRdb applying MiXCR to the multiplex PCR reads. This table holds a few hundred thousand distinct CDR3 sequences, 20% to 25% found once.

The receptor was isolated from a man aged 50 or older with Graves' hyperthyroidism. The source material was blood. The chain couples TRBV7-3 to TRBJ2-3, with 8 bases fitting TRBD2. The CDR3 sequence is CASSLTAGGPDTQYF. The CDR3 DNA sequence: TGTGCCAGCAGCTTAACTGCGGGAGGACCAGATACGCAGTATTTT.